Detailed here is one TCR beta chain. What it binds is unknown. The entry originates in a study of CD4 T cells in relation to SARS-CoV-2 and coronaviruses. TCRdb's table, derived via immunoSEQ multiplex PCR, lists solely in-frame clones and lacks some. Among about 21,000 clones listed, around two thirds were seen once. CDR3 length equals 16 residues. V trimming: 2 bases; J trimming: 6 bases; junction bases outside the gene matches: 2. Germline-derived CDR1 and CDR2 are KGHSH and LQKENI. CD4+ T cells from unexposed donors were obtained before the COVID-19 pandemic (2011-2018). Isolation of CD4+ T cells took place after nine to ten days in culture.

The chain recombines TRBV18 with TRBJ2-2; 14 positions match TRBD2. The TCR sequence derives from a human donor in good health. Specimen: CD4+ T cells from PBMCs, cultured in vitro. The CDR3 is CASSPGTSGSPGELFF. The CDR3 DNA follows: TGTGCCAGCTCACCAGGGACTAGCGGGAGTCCCGGGGAGCTGTTTTTT.